Presented here are 11 T cell receptor beta chains from one specimen sequenced in a study of CD8+ T cells in alopecia areata (dated by TCRdb to 2016 to 2019). The sample's time point label, in plain terms: baseline before oral tofacitinib. Library prep was done by the immunoSEQ multiplex PCR assay. RNA was extracted from all samples and reverse transcribed into cDNA, which served as template for TCR sequencing. TCRdb's version of the immuneACCESS table is confined to in-frame rearrangements and falls short of the full clone set. An unresolved V gene accounts for under half of the shortfall where checked; the remainder is of unknown origin. In this sample the table shows 200,000 to 250,000 clones, around 62% of which occur a single time. Of the sample, around 0.46% is held by the ten largest clones. This sample comprised CD4+ T cells sorted from blood, obtained at week 0. The receptors were gathered from a human donor with alopecia areata.

A note on this clone: The sample contains more than one DNA sequence encoding this CDR3. This chain uses TRBV27 with TRBJ1-2; TRBD1 agrees at 8 bases. V lost 8 bases and J lost 4; bases outside the gene matches: 3. From germline, CDR1 is MNHEY and CDR2 SMNVEV (reference sequence). The length of the CDR3 is 12 residues. The CDR3 coding sequence is TGTGCCAGCTCTACAGGGGGCTATGGCTACACCTTC. Protein: CASSTGGYGYTF.

The DNA for the CDR3 is TGTGCCTGGGGTACCCAGGGGGCATCCTACGAGCAGTACTTC. Translated, it gives CAWGTQGASYEQYF. This chain links TRBV30 with TRBJ2-7; 8 bases are shared with TRBD1. The CDR3 length is 14 residues. J was trimmed by 1 base and V by 5 bases; bases with no gene match: 7. CDR1 is GTSNPN, CDR2 SVGIG, per germline (reference sequence).

The table lists this clone with a few counts. V usage is TRBV15 and J usage is TRBJ2-5; no firm D call. Germline assignment: CDR1 LNHNV and CDR2 YYDKDF (reference sequence). V lost 1 base, J lost 5 bases, and 5 bases lay in between. The CDR3 consists of 12 residues. The CDR3 is CATSRGFETQYF. For the CDR3, the DNA is TGTGCCACCAGCAGAGGTTTCGAGACCCAGTACTTC.

The rearrangement joins TRBV29-1 to TRBJ2-7; the match to TRBD2 covers 9 bases. The CDR3 covers 14 residues. After removal of 1 base from V and 4 bases from J, the junction contained 5 bases not matched to a gene. CDR1 is SQVTM and CDR2 is ANQGSEA in the germline V gene. Here the CDR3 reads CSVEGSGSRYEQYF. The CDR3 DNA reads as TGCAGCGTTGAAGGTAGCGGGAGCCGATACGAGCAGTACTTC.

The rearrangement links TRBV6-1 to TRBJ1-5; TRBD1 matches at 7 bases. CDR3 length equals 13 residues. The germline CDR1 and CDR2 sequences are MNHNS and SASEGT. V lost 6 bases and J lost 7; bases outside the gene matches: 6. In DNA form, the CDR3 reads TGTGCCAGCAGCCGACAGGGTAGGCAGCCCCAGCATTTT. This sequence encodes CASSRQGRQPQHF.

J is TRBJ1-1 and V is TRBV30; TRBD1 aligns across 7 bases. Germline loops: CDR1 GTSNPN, CDR2 SVGIG (reference sequence). J was trimmed by 1 base and V by 4 bases; bases with no gene match: 6. This CDR3 region has 14 residues. CDR3 DNA: TGTGCCTGGACCGGGACAGTCAAGAACACTGAAGCTTTCTTT. Translation gives CAWTGTVKNTEAFF.

The chain has TRBV4-1 and TRBJ2-7, with D perhaps TRBD1 or TRBD2 (5 bases each). Germline lookup yields CDR1 MGHRA and CDR2 YSYEKL. The V gene lost 2 bases and the J gene lost 3 bases, with 14 bases spanning the gap. CDR3 length: 15 residues. CDR3 amino acids: CASSQSPLGVYEQYF. The CDR3, as DNA: TGCGCCAGCAGCCAATCCCCCCTGGGGGTCTACGAGCAGTACTTC.

The rearrangement links TRBV7-3 to TRBJ2-6; unclear D gene. The CDR3 consists of 15 residues. Germline CDR1 SGHTA, CDR2 FQGTGA. The V end was cut by 5 bases, the J end by 0 bases, with 8 bases between. CDR3 in amino acids: CASSPIASGANVLTF. As DNA, the CDR3 is TGTGCCAGCAGCCCCATTGCCTCTGGGGCCAACGTCCTGACTTTC.

The gene calls are TRBV25-1 and TRBJ2-1; 11 positions match TRBD2. J lost 5 bases, V lost 3 bases, and 9 bases had no gene match. The CDR3 length is 17 residues. The germline gives CDR1 MGHDK, CDR2 SYGVNS. In DNA, the CDR3 is TGTGCCAGCAGTGACTCCCTCTTAGCGGGAGGGGACAATGAGCAGTTCTTC. Its protein product is CASSDSLLAGGDNEQFF.

This clone was counted a few times. This sequence joins TRBV29-1 and TRBJ1-1; 8 nucleotides agree with TRBD1. Looked up from germline, CDR1 is SQVTM and CDR2 is ANQGSEA. This CDR3 spans 12 amino acids. V shed 7 bases and J 6 bases; nucleotides not matched to a gene: 7. CDR3 in amino acids: CSGLTGVAEAFF. CDR3 sequence (DNA): TGCAGCGGACTGACAGGGGTCGCTGAAGCTTTCTTT.

The chain uses TRBV9 and TRBJ1-3; unclear D gene. V lost 1 base to trimming and J lost 0 bases, with 11 bases between them. The CDR3 sequence is 16 residues long. Germline loops: CDR1 SGDLS, CDR2 YYNGEE. CDR3 coding DNA: TGTGCCAGCAGCGTAATAGACCGATACTCTGGAAACACCATATATTTT. Translated, it gives CASSVIDRYSGNTIYF. Combining the CDR3 with reference TRBV9 and TRBJ1-3 gives the whole variable domain DSGVTQTPKHLITATGQRVTLRCSPRSGDLSVYWYQQSLDQGLQFLIQYYNGEERAKGNILERFSAQQFPDLHSELNLSSLELGDSALYFCASSVIDRYSGNTIYFGEGSWLTVV.